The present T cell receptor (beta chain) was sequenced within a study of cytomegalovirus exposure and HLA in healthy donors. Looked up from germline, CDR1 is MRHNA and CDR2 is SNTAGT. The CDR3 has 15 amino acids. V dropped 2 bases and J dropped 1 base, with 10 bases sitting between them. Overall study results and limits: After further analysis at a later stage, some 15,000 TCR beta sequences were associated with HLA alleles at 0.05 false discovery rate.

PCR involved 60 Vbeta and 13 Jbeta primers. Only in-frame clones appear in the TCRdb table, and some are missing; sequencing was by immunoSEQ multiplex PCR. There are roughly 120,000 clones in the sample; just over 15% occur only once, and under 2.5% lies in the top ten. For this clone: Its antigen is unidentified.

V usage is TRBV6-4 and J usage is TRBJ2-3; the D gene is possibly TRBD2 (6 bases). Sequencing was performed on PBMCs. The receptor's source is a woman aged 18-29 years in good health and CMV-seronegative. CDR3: CASSDQASGTDTQYF. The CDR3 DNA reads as TGTGCCAGCAGTGACCAGGCTAGCGGCACAGATACGCAGTATTTT.